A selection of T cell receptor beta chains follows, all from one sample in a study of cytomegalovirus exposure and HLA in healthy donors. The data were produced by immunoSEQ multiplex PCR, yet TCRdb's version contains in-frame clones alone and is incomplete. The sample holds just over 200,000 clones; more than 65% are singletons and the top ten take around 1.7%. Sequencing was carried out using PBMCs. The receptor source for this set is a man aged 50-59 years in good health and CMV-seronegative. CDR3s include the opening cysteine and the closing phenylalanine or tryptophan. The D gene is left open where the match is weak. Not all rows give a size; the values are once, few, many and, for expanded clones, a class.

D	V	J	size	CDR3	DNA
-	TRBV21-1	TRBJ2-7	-	CAATLQGLSDEQYF	TGTGCCGCCACCCTGCAGGGCCTATCGGACGAGCAGTACTTC
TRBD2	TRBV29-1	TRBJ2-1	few	CSAWMGQGGNEQFF	TGCAGCGCCTGGATGGGGCAGGGAGGGAATGAGCAGTTCTTC
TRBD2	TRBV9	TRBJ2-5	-	CASSVVAGAETQYF	TGTGCCAGCAGCGTAGTAGCGGGAGCAGAGACCCAGTACTTC
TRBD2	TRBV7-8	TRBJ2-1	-	CASSYSGSGLNEQFF	TGTGCCAGCAGCTATAGCGGGAGTGGTTTGAATGAGCAGTTCTTC
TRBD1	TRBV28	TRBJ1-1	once	CASIEGQTLNTEAFF	TGTGCCAGCATTGAGGGACAGACTTTGAACACTGAAGCTTTCTTT
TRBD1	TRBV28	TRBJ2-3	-	CAVPRDSKTDTQYF	TGTGCCGTTCCCCGGGACAGTAAAACAGATACGCAGTATTTT
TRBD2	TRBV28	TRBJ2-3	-	CASSLSAGTSGLVGDTQYF	TGTGCCAGCAGTTTATCCGCCGGGACTAGCGGTCTAGTGGGAGATACGCAGTATTTT
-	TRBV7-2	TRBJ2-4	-	CASSQARGGRQNIQYF	TGTGCCAGCAGCCAAGCTAGGGGTGGGAGGCAAAACATTCAGTACTTC
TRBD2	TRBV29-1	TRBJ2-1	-	CSVVEGGPNEQFF	TGCAGCGTTGTTGAGGGAGGGCCGAACGAGCAGTTCTTC
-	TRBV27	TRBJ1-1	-	CASSYTTRGNTEAFF	TGTGCCAGCAGTTATACGACCAGAGGGAACACTGAAGCTTTCTTT
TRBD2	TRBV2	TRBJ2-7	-	CASSEASGAIYEQYF	TGTGCCAGCAGTGAGGCTAGCGGAGCAATCTACGAGCAGTACTTC
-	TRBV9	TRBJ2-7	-	CASSVGGGDYEQYF	TGTGCCAGCAGCGTAGGAGGGGGGGACTACGAGCAGTACTTC
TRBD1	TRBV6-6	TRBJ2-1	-	CASSSPGTGSKNEQFF	TGTGCCAGCAGTTCCCCCGGGACAGGGAGTAAGAATGAGCAGTTCTTC
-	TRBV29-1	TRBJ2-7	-	CSVDRGHEQYF	TGCAGCGTTGACAGGGGCCACGAGCAGTACTTC
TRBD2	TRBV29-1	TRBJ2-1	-	CSIRLAGGNEQFF	TGCAGCATTCGACTAGCGGGAGGCAATGAGCAGTTCTTC
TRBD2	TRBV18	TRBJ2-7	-	CASSREAGSSYEQYF	TGTGCCAGCTCGCGGGAGGCAGGGAGCTCCTACGAGCAGTACTTC
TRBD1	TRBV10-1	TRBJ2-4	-	CASSDGTVAKNIQYF	TGCGCCAGCAGTGATGGGACAGTAGCCAAAAACATTCAGTACTTC
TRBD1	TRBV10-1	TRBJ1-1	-	CASSGTGGNTEAFF	TGCGCCAGCAGTGGGACAGGGGGGAACACTGAAGCTTTCTTT
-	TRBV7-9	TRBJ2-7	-	CASSAPDRGFHEQYF	TGTGCCAGCAGCGCGCCGGACAGAGGGTTCCACGAGCAGTACTTC
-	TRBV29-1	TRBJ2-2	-	CSARMLVNTGELFF	TGCAGCGCCCGAATGCTAGTGAACACCGGGGAGCTGTTTTTT
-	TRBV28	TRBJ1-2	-	CASSLTGNYGYTF	TGTGCCAGCAGCCTAACAGGGAACTATGGCTACACCTTC
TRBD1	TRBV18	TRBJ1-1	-	CASSPPQGKNTEAFF	TGTGCCAGCTCACCACCACAGGGGAAGAACACTGAAGCTTTCTTT
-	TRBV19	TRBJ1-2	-	CASSPRGLLYTF	TGTGCCAGTAGTCCCCGTGGACTCCTCTACACCTTC
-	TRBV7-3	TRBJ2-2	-	CASSRRGGASNTGELFF	TGTGCCAGCAGCCGGCGAGGGGGGGCGTCGAACACCGGGGAGCTGTTTTTT
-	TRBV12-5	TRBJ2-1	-	CASTDSLYNEQFF	TGTGCTAGTACCGACAGTCTCTACAATGAGCAGTTCTTC
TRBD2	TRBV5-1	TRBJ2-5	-	CASSLDGLAGGETQYF	TGCGCCAGCAGCTTGGATGGACTAGCGGGAGGAGAGACCCAGTACTTC
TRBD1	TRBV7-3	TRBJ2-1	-	CASSFAGTGINEQFF	TGTGCCAGCAGCTTTGCCGGGACAGGGATCAATGAGCAGTTCTTC
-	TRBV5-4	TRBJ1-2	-	CASSLGQAKSYGYTF	TGTGCCAGCAGCTTGGGTCAGGCCAAGTCCTATGGCTACACCTTC
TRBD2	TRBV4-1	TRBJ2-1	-	CASSQASGSAYNEQFF	TGCGCCAGCAGCCAGGCTAGCGGGAGTGCCTACAATGAGCAGTTCTTC
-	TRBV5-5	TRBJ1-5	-	CASSPGGGNQPQHF	TGTGCCAGCAGCCCGGGGGGAGGCAATCAGCCCCAGCATTTT
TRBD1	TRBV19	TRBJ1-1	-	CASTPDRVMNTEAFF	TGTGCCAGTACCCCGGACAGGGTGATGAACACTGAAGCTTTCTTT
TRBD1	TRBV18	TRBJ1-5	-	CASSGQGSNQPQHF	TGTGCCAGCTCAGGACAGGGTAGCAATCAGCCCCAGCATTTT